What follows describes a single T cell receptor (beta chain). Its antigen target is currently unknown. No base quality information exists; no much larger clone differs at one position. This sample is drawn from a study of radiation and T cells in renal cell carcinoma (dated by TCRdb to 2020 to 2022). Describing the broader study: In total, 53 samples underwent TCR beta sequencing: some 26 tumors plus 27 peripheral blood samples. The last blood draw happened 4 weeks after radiation, timed to coincide with nephrectomy. Across all 50 or so samples, around 4,000,000 unique CDR3 nucleotide sequences encoding around 2,500,000 unique CDR3 amino acid sequences were identified.

The CDR3 runs 15 residues from the cysteine to the phenylalanine. This entry keeps only the CDR3 DNA: 45 bases, framed from base 1. CDR1 and CDR2 are drawn from the germline V gene: SGHAT, FQNNGV. From V the trimming removes 1 base and from J it removes 1 base, while the gene matches leave 0 bases of the junction unaccounted for. The study at large found these results: The single-armed trial design could not address effects of radiation dose or scheduling on the TCR repertoire. Top tumor clonotypes rose in blood from baseline to 2 weeks post-radiation, then contracted by 4 weeks, suggesting transient expansion of tumor-resident clones. Blood repertoire dynamics were not followed beyond 4 weeks after treatment. Because pretreatment tumor biopsies were not available, the baseline intratumoral presence of clonotypes could not be determined.

The time point label on this specimen signifies: blood 4 weeks post-SBRT, at nephrectomy. The sample's treatment or condition label is to be understood as: 15 Gy SBRT to primary tumor, nephrectomy 4 weeks later. Samples came from a clinical trial, in which primary renal cell carcinomas received 15 Gy stereotactic body radiation therapy followed by nephrectomy 4 weeks later. To track tumor-enriched clonotypes, serial peripheral blood was sampled from radiation-treated patients at baseline and at 2 weeks and 4 weeks after SBRT. All patients had renal cell carcinoma with clear cell pathology. Genomic DNA for TCR sequencing was prepared using the QIAamp DNA Blood Mini Kit (Qiagen). Samples were included in the analyses only if all quality control checks were passed. The immunoSEQ kit was used, according to the manufacturer's recommendations, to generate TCR beta libraries from genomic DNA. For library preparation, a first multiplex PCR was performed with proprietary primers, followed by a second PCR in which unique barcodes were added, and bead cleanups were performed after each round. Each sample batch included a kit-provided positive control reaction and a negative control reaction. The final libraries underwent checking on an Agilent 4200 TapeStation D1000 ScreenTape, volumetric pooling, and quantification by qPCR. Sequencing ran on an Illumina NextSeq500 with a MidOutput 150-cycle cartridge, using 156 Read1 and 15 Index1 cycles with kit custom primers. The pooled library was loaded at approximately 1.1 pM with a roughly 20% PhiX control spike-in. The source study handled its data this way. The vendor-processed data were analyzed in R, and a clonotype was defined as all T cells that share the same CDR3 nucleotide sequence. For clone abundance analyses, frequencies were normalized to the 10,000 most abundant clones per sample. Public T cell clones, averaging fewer than five per sample, were removed before analysis. A difference in abundance of at least 32-fold between compartments was used to define tumor-enriched and baseline blood-enriched clonotypes. A beta-binomial differential abundance model was used to identify clonotypes that expanded or contracted between blood time points. Similarity between tumor and blood repertoires was quantified using the Baroni-Urbani and Buser coefficient, and groups were compared with two-tailed Wilcoxon tests in R. TCRdb holds this immuneACCESS table with in-frame rearrangements only. Some clones are missing; in checked studies, unresolved V genes explain under half, and the rest has no known cause. V and J calls and clone size come straight from that table; D and trimming were deduced from the DNA. A total of fewer than 80,000 clones appear in this sample, less than 90% of them only once. The top ten clonotypes cover about 2.5% of the sample.

Recombination connected TRBV11-2 to TRBJ2-3; a stretch of 9 junction bases matches TRBD1. This material consisted of blood, taken from a patient whose treatment included radiotherapy and nephrectomy. The receptor's source is a woman aged 55-69 years with renal cell carcinoma. This receptor carries the CDR3 CASSLGTGGTDTQYF. Here is the DNA: TGTGCCAGCAGCTTAGGGACAGGGGGCACAGATACGCAGTATTTT.